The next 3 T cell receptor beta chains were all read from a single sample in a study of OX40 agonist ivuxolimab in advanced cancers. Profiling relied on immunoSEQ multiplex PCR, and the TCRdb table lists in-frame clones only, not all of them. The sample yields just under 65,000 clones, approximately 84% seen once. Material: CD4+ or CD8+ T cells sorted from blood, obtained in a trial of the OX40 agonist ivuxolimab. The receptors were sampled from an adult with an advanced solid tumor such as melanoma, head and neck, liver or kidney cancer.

Written as DNA, the CDR3 is TGTGCCAGCAGCCATGGAGGACTTAGCTCCTACAATGAGCAGTTCTTC. This sequence encodes CASSHGGLSSYNEQFF. The rearrangement links TRBV5-6 to TRBJ2-1, with D perhaps TRBD2 (5 bases). Germline V gives CDR1 SGHDT, CDR2 YYEEEE. CDR3 size: 16 residues. Between the trimmed V and J ends, which lost 4 bases and 0 bases, there was a span of 14 bases.

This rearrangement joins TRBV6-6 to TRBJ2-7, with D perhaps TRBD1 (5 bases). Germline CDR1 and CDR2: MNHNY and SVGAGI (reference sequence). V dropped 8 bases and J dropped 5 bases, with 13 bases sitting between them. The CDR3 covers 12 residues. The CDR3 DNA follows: TGTGCCAGCGAAGGCAGGGCCAACGAGCAGTACTTC. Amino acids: CASEGRANEQYF.

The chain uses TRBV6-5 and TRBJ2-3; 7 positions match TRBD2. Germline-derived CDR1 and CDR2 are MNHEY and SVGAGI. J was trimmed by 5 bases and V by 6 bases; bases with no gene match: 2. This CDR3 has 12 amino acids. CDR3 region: CASSRGEDTQYF. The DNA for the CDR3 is TGTGCCAGCAGCCGGGGGGAAGATACGCAGTATTTT.